Below are 3 T cell receptor beta chains sequenced from a single sample in a study of blood T cell repertoires in COVID-19. Sequencing was performed with immunoSEQ multiplex PCR; in TCRdb, only in-frame clones are kept and a portion is missing. The data show 90,000 to 110,000 clones, 70% to 90% seen once. Material: peripheral blood. Every receptor here comes from a woman in her sixties or seventies with acute or convalescent COVID-19.

This clone was seen a few times. The chain recombines TRBV2 with TRBJ2-7, with TRBD2 matching 7 bases. The CDR3 sequence is 12 residues long. Germline trimming cut 6 bases from V and 3 bases from J; bases unmatched to any gene: 2. Per the germline V gene, CDR1 is SNHLY and CDR2 is FYNNEI. The CDR3 here is CASRGGFYEQYF. CDR3 bases: TGTGCCAGCAGGGGGGGGTTCTACGAGCAGTACTTC.

The rearrangement links TRBV15 to TRBJ2-4; 9 positions match TRBD1. V gave up 2 bases and J gave up 4 bases; unmatched junction bases: 3. In germline, CDR1 is LNHNV, CDR2 YYDKDF (reference sequence). The CDR3 extends over 15 amino acids. The CDR3 sequence is CATSRQGQGKNIQYF. In DNA form, the CDR3 reads TGTGCCACCAGCAGACAGGGACAGGGTAAAAACATTCAGTACTTC.

The chain couples TRBV12-5 to TRBJ1-5; unclear D gene. Germline V gives CDR1 LGHNT, CDR2 FRNRAP. The CDR3 spans 15 residues. V lost 6 bases and J lost 1, with 13 bases in between. DNA for the CDR3: TGTGCTAGTGGACCGGGGAGCAGCAGCAATCAGCCCCAGCATTTT. It encodes CASGPGSSSNQPQHF.